The entry below gives a single T cell receptor beta chain sequence along with its context. Its antigen is still unknown. No much larger clone exists at a distance of one base, and base qualities are not known. This sample stems from a study of blood T cell repertoires in COVID-19 (dated by TCRdb to 2018 to 2020). With regard to the full study: Samples covering the acute and convalescent phases of COVID-19 were provided by collaborators in the United States, Italy and Spain. The prospective study material was composed of cDNA or gDNA derived from T cells, B-cell-depleted T cells, or PBMCs. Deeply sampled blood TCRbeta repertoires from subjects exposed to, actively infected with, or recovered from COVID-19 were included in the dataset. The sample metadata nearly always contained a de-identified subject ID, COVID-19 status, age in years and sex. Samples were obtained from the ongoing ImmuneRACE study (first 160 participants) and from roughly 1,300 subjects provided by 6 global collaborators. Where available, HLA class I and class II types were obtained from metadata supplied by the sample provider rather than from assay-based typing. The repertoires were made available in a free public database intended to serve as a resource for research on the immune response to SARS-CoV-2. The research as a whole found: The amount of clinical and demographic metadata varied by source and participant and was provided uncurated.

The collaborating institutions used their own protocols to collect whole blood in K2EDTA tubes. For TCRbeta analysis, collaborator samples were shipped as frozen whole blood, as isolated PBMCs, or as DNA extracted from either sample type. The immunoSEQ Assay, a bias-controlled multiplex PCR, was used to amplify TCRbeta CDR3 regions from genomic DNA. Concerning the study's data processing: The number of nucleated cells in each sample was estimated by amplification of reference gene primers within the assay. Sequence reads were collapsed and filtered to measure the absolute abundance of every unique TCRbeta CDR3 rearrangement. For each sample, productive Simpson clonality was calculated as the square root of Simpson's diversity index over productive rearrangements. TCRdb re-hosts the immuneACCESS table, in-frame sequences only. Its copies lack some clones; in the studies checked, an unresolved V gene accounts for under half of them, and the cause for the rest is not known. Clonal size and the V and J genes are those of that table, whereas D and trimming came from the DNA. Present in this sample are about 360,000 clones, about 86% of which were seen just once. Clones ranked in the top ten supply about 3% of the sample.

The CDR3 sequence holds 14 residues, the cysteine and phenylalanine included. Solely the CDR3 DNA is kept, with 42 bases framed from the first base. From V the trimming removes 5 bases and from J it removes 8 bases, while the gene matches leave 11 bases of the junction unaccounted for. CDR1 and CDR2, per the germline V gene, are SQVTM and ANQGSEA. The chain was built from TRBV29-1 and TRBJ1-1; a stretch of 10 junction bases matches TRBD1. The clonotype comes from a young man with active or convalescent COVID-19. Sequencing was performed on peripheral blood. The CDR3 region reads CSVSARDRGSEAFF. The DNA sequence reads TGCAGCGTTTCGGCTCGGGACAGGGGTTCGGAAGCTTTCTTT. The CDR3 plus the reference TRBV29-1 and TRBJ1-1 genes for the other parts give the full variable domain: SAVISQKPSRDICQRGTSLTIQCQVDSQVTMMFWYRQQPGQSLTLIATANQGSEATYESGFVIDKFPISRPNLTFSTLTVSNMSPEDSSIYLCSVSARDRGSEAFFGQGTRLTVV.